The table lists the clone carrying this TCR beta chain with a few counts. The data were taken from a study of blood T cell repertoires in COVID-19. Study-wide context: COVID-19 samples from acute and convalescent phases originated in the United States, Italy and Spain.

Original handling: Amplifying reference gene primers gave estimates of nucleated cell counts. TCRdb's table, derived via immunoSEQ multiplex PCR, lists solely in-frame clones and lacks some. Clone size and V and J calls were adopted from that table, with D and trimming inferred from the DNA. The profile shows some 150,000 clones, about 79% of them singletons. Everyone who took part was 18 to 89 years old, and they came from about two dozen US areas. Germline-derived CDR1 and CDR2 are MDHEN and SYDVKM. With V trimmed by 2 bases and J by 9 bases, 3 bases remained unmatched. The CDR3 runs to 15 residues.

The sequenced sample consisted of PBMCs or T cells enriched from blood (not recorded which). This TCR came from a woman in her forties or fifties who had recovered from COVID-19. The rearrangement uses TRBV28 and TRBJ1-6; 11 bases agree with TRBD1. Written as DNA, the CDR3 is TGTGCCAGCAGTTTAGGACAGGGGGCTTCTTCACCCCTCCACTTT. Its protein product is CASSLGQGASSPLHF.